The clone carrying this T cell receptor beta chain appeared a few times. Its antigen is as yet unknown. The CDR3 is 13 residues long. CDR1 and CDR2 (germline): WNHNN, SYGVQD (reference sequence). V gave up 8 bases and J gave up 3 bases; unmatched junction bases: 7. The data originate from a study of response to subunit inactivated influenza vaccine. Study-level results: The authors put forward the suggestion that each seasonal influenza vaccination may bring in only a limited number of new T cells.

TCRdb processed the RT-PCR reads anew with MiXCR; each CDR3 protein has one entry. The sample lists about 800,000 distinct CDR3 sequences; about 20% were seen once. This material consisted of PBMCs from blood, taken 5 days after vaccination. V usage is TRBV10-1 and J usage is TRBJ2-7, with TRBD1 matching 7 bases. This receptor was obtained from a man in his fifties who received an inactivated influenza vaccine. For the CDR3, the DNA is TGCGCCAGCGGAGGACAGGCTGGCTACGAGCAGTACTTC. Protein: CASGGQAGYEQYF.